This T cell receptor beta chain came from a study of blood T cells in healthy people across ages. This clonotype was found a few times. Next came a second PCR, run for about 7 to 12 cycles, which used a sample-barcoded 5' primer along with a J-beta primer mix. The yield of each sample was at least 3 million CDR3-containing paired-end reads. TCRdb processed the 5' RACE reads anew with MiXCR; each CDR3 protein has one entry. The sample has hundreds of thousands of distinct CDR3 sequences, more than 40% seen once; the top ten hold roughly 31%. The source of this sequence is a woman aged 60 to 75 in good health. Sequenced input: blood.

CDR3 region: CASSRTATGSSREFHLYEQYF. The CDR3 DNA reads TGTGCCAGCAGCCGGACGGCCACAGGGAGTTCGCGGGAGTTCCATCTGTACGAGCAGTACTTC. The chain links TRBV5-6 to TRBJ2-7, with D maybe TRBD2 (7 bases). Germline values: CDR1 SGHDT, CDR2 YYEEEE. This CDR3 is built from 21 residues. V gave up 4 bases and J gave up 4 bases, with 36 bases separating them.